This passage covers 11 T cell receptor beta chains from one sample sequenced in a study of early T cells in non-severe SARS-CoV-2 infection. From the 5' RACE reads, TCRdb called clonotypes with MiXCR, one entry per CDR3 protein. The sample includes about 97,000 distinct CDR3 sequences, about 10% seen only once; the top ten take roughly 4.8%. The sequencing here drew on whole blood, taken at baseline. The receptors were sampled from an adult who was a healthcare worker with PCR-confirmed SARS-CoV-2 infection or an uninfected control (not recorded which).

This clonotype was observed a few times. CDR3 in DNA: TGTGCCAGCAGCCAAGATAGTTTAGGGAGTCGGCAGTTCTTC. This encodes CASSQDSLGSRQFF. The genes are TRBV3-1 and TRBJ2-1; tentatively, D is TRBD2 (5 bases). The CDR3 is 14 amino acids. Trimming stripped 0 bases from V and 12 bases from J, with 15 bases between. The germline V gene encodes CDR1 LGHDT and CDR2 YNNKEL (reference sequence).

This clonotype appeared many times. The rearrangement links TRBV5-1 to TRBJ1-5, with D maybe TRBD1 (5 bases). The CDR3 is 15 amino acids. The V end was cut by 0 bases, the J end by 1 base, with 8 bases between. CDR1 is SGHRS, CDR2 YFSETQ, per germline. CDR3 amino acids: CASSLVAGSNQPQHF. CDR3 nucleotides: TGCGCCAGCAGCTTGGTAGCAGGGAGCAATCAGCCCCAGCATTTT. The variable domain in full, completed from reference TRBV5-1 and TRBJ1-5, reads KAGVTQTPRYLIKTRGQQVTLSCSPISGHRSVSWYQQTPGQGLQFLFEYFSETQRNKGNFPGRFSGRQFSNSRSEMNVSTLELGDSALYLCASSLVAGSNQPQHFGDGTRLSIL.

The J gene is TRBJ1-3, the V gene TRBV12-3 or TRBV12-4; no clear D. V was cut by 3 bases and J by 0 bases, with 6 bases left in between. CDR3 size: 14 residues. CDR3 DNA: TGTGCCAGCAGTTTCACCAGCTCTGGAAACACCATATATTTT. This translates into CASSFTSSGNTIYF.

Ten or more counts support this clonotype. The V call is TRBV20-1, the J call TRBJ1-5; 9 bases map to TRBD1. The germline CDR1 and CDR2 sequences are DFQATT and SNEGSKA (reference sequence). V lost 0 bases to trimming and J lost 7 bases; unmatched junction nucleotides: 7. The CDR3 is 15 amino acids. The CDR3 spells CSARDLRTGVQPQHF. The CDR3 region has the DNA TGCAGTGCTAGAGATTTAAGGACAGGGGTACAGCCCCAGCATTTT.

This clonotype was picked up many times. CDR3 sequence (DNA): TGTGCCAGCAGACATAGCCTAGGACAGGGGTTTCGTTATGGCTACACCTTC. Amino acid sequence: CASRHSLGQGFRYGYTF. The rearrangement uses TRBV13 and TRBJ1-2; TRBD1 aligns across 9 bases. V dropped 6 bases and J dropped 5; count of bases not matched to a gene: 16. CDR1 is PRHDT, CDR2 FYEKMQ, per germline (reference sequence). The CDR3 runs to 17 residues.

This clonotype appeared a few times. J is TRBJ2-5 and V is TRBV6-6, with 7 bases aligning to TRBD2. V shed 6 bases and J 1 base; nucleotides not matched to a gene: 8. CDR1 is MNHNY and CDR2 is SVGAGI in the germline V gene (reference sequence). This CDR3 has 15 residues. CDR3 in amino acids: CASRTGTTIQETQYF. In nucleotides, the CDR3 is TGTGCCAGCAGGACCGGGACTACAATCCAAGAGACCCAGTACTTC.

There are many counts of this clonotype. The chain couples TRBV18 to TRBJ1-1; TRBD1 might be the D (6 bases). This CDR3 spans 14 amino acids. The V end lost 1 base, the J end lost 4 bases, and 10 bases lay between the germline ends. Per the germline V gene, CDR1 is KGHSH and CDR2 is LQKENI. CDR3 amino acids: CASSPLLQGTEAFF. The CDR3 nucleotides are TGTGCCAGCTCACCACTACTACAGGGCACTGAAGCTTTCTTT.

This clonotype was found a few times. The CDR3 nucleotides read TGTGCCAGCAGTCCCGGAGGGCAGCTATCTTACGAGCAGTACTTC. The encoded protein is CASSPGGQLSYEQYF. This rearrangement joins TRBV7-2 to TRBJ2-7; maybe TRBD2 (6 bases). The CDR3 is 15 amino acids. V shed 6 bases and J shed 4 bases, with 19 bases lying between them. Germline assignment: CDR1 SGHTA and CDR2 FQGNSA.

The V call is TRBV6-6, the J call TRBJ2-1; the D is unclear. V was shortened by 6 bases and J by 0 bases, with 12 bases between the two germline ends. The CDR3 is made up of 15 amino acids. The germline CDR1 and CDR2 sequences are MNHNY and SVGAGI (reference sequence). CDR3 residues: CASSKSSPSYNEQFF. The CDR3, as DNA: TGTGCCAGCAGCAAAAGCTCCCCCTCCTACAATGAGCAGTTCTTC.

This clonotype was detected a few times. The rearrangement links TRBV5-1 to TRBJ2-1; D uncertain. The CDR3 spans 14 residues. Germline V lookup: CDR1 SGHRS, CDR2 YFSETQ. With 4 bases removed from V and 4 bases from J, the gap between germline ends came to 12 bases. Written as DNA, the CDR3 is TGCGCCAGCAGCACGACGGCCCATTACAATGAGCAGTTCTTC. It specifies CASSTTAHYNEQFF.

This clonotype has a count of ten or more. This chain links TRBV5-1 with TRBJ1-1, with no clear D. Per the germline V gene, CDR1 is SGHRS and CDR2 is YFSETQ. The CDR3 consists of 13 residues. V gave up 0 bases and J gave up 2 bases, with 5 bases separating them. The CDR3 here is CASSLGSNTEAFF. The CDR3 DNA reads as TGCGCCAGCAGCTTGGGGTCCAACACTGAAGCTTTCTTT.